Listed below are T cell receptor beta chains from one sample, sequenced in a study of control samples from healthy donors and cancer patients. Libraries were prepared by immunoSEQ multiplex PCR; TCRdb keeps only in-frame clonotypes and omits some of them. The data hold more than 95,000 clones, with approximately 92% observed a single time. The specimen was PBMCs. The receptors shown here come from a man aged 80 or over with head and neck cancer. Both conserved end residues are part of each CDR3. The D gene is left open where the match is weak. Clone size, where shown, is once, few, many, or a class for clones that have expanded.

size	V	J	D	DNA	CDR3
NA	TRBV6-2/TRBV6-3	TRBJ1-5	NA	TGTGCCAGCAGTTACCCTGGGGCAGGACCTCGGAATCAGCCCCAGCATTTT	CASSYPGAGPRNQPQHF
NA	TRBV18	TRBJ2-1	TRBD2	TGTGCCAGCTCACCGAGTCTACAGCGGGGGTTTACCTACAATGAGCAGTTCTTC	CASSPSLQRGFTYNEQFF
NA	TRBV5-1	TRBJ2-3	NA	TGCGCCAGCAGCACCTCGGGCGACTACAGCGCAGATACGCAGTATTTT	CASSTSGDYSADTQYF
NA	TRBV12-3/TRBV12-4	TRBJ1-2	NA	TGTGCCAGCAGTCTTTGGGCAGGGACTACCTTC	CASSLWAGTTF
few	TRBV9	TRBJ1-4	NA	TGTGCCAGCAGCCCGGGGCCCCAGGCAACTAATGAAAAACTGTTTTTT	CASSPGPQATNEKLFF
NA	TRBV9	TRBJ2-5	TRBD1	TGTGCCAGCAGCCCGACAGGGGGAGAGACCCAGTACTTC	CASSPTGGETQYF
once	TRBV19	TRBJ2-7	NA	TGTGCCAGTAGTATAGTACCGCAGAGCTACGAGCAGTACTTC	CASSIVPQSYEQYF
NA	TRBV5-1	TRBJ2-1	NA	TGCGCCAGCAGCTCCACCGGACGGGTCTCCTACAATGAGCAGTTCTTC	CASSSTGRVSYNEQFF
NA	TRBV12-5	TRBJ2-7	NA	TGTGCTAGTGGTTTGGGCTACGAGCAGTACTTC	CASGLGYEQYF
NA	TRBV7-2	TRBJ2-7	NA	TGTGCCAGCAGTAGCGGAGCCTACGAGCAGTACTTC	CASSSGAYEQYF
few	TRBV21-1	TRBJ2-7	NA	TGTGCCAGCTGGGGATCCTACGAGCAGTACTTC	CASWGSYEQYF
NA	TRBV12-3/TRBV12-4	TRBJ2-1	NA	TGTGCCAGCAGTGAACCCTACAATGAGCAGTTCTTC	CASSEPYNEQFF
NA	TRBV6-5	TRBJ2-5	NA	TGTGCCAGCAGCCCCCGGCGGGTGGGGGGAAAGACCCAGTACTTC	CASSPRRVGGKTQYF
few	TRBV5-6	TRBJ1-2	TRBD1	TGTGCCAGCAGCTTGGTGGGGACAGCGGGCTACACCTTC	CASSLVGTAGYTF
NA	TRBV19	TRBJ2-4	TRBD1	TGTGCCAGTAGTACTACCCGACCGGGACAGGTAGCCAAAAACATTCAGTACTTC	CASSTTRPGQVAKNIQYF
NA	TRBV7-7	TRBJ2-7	TRBD1	TGTGCCAGCAGCCATGGACAGGGGGCTTCCTACGAGCAGTACTTC	CASSHGQGASYEQYF
once	TRBV7-9	TRBJ1-2	TRBD1	TGTGCCAGCAGCGCCACAGGGGTAGGCGGCTACACCTTC	CASSATGVGGYTF
NA	TRBV4-2	TRBJ1-4	NA	TGTGCCAGCAGTCTCGACGGAGATGATGAAAAACTGTTTTTT	CASSLDGDDEKLFF
NA	TRBV27	TRBJ1-4	NA	TGTGCCAGCAGGCCGCAGGGTGACCCGGGAGGGAAACTGTTTTTT	CASRPQGDPGGKLFF
NA	TRBV4-1	TRBJ1-1	NA	TGCGCCAGCAGCCTTCTGACAGGTTCGGACACTGAAGCTTTCTTT	CASSLLTGSDTEAFF
NA	TRBV3-1/TRBV3-2	TRBJ2-7	NA	TGTGCCAGCAGCCAAGGGCCCAGGACGTCTGACTCCTACGAGCAGTACTTC	CASSQGPRTSDSYEQYF
NA	TRBV21-1	TRBJ1-6	NA	TGTGCCAGCAGCAAAGAAAGGGCCCCCGGGGCAGGGAAGGGTTCACCCCTCCACTTT	CASSKERAPGAGKGSPLHF
once	TRBV5-6	TRBJ2-3	TRBD2	TGTGCCAGCAGCTTGACTAGCGGGGTGGCAGATACGCAGTATTTT	CASSLTSGVADTQYF
NA	TRBV30	TRBJ1-4	TRBD1	TGTGCCTGGAGTGCCTTCACAGGGGACTTTAGTGCAACTAATGAAAAACTGTTTTTT	CAWSAFTGDFSATNEKLFF
NA	TRBV18	TRBJ2-7	TRBD2	TGTGCCAGCTCACCGCAGACCCCTCTAGCGGGATTCGCTAGCGAGCAGTACTTC	CASSPQTPLAGFASEQYF
NA	TRBV27	TRBJ2-7	TRBD2	TGTGCCAGCAGTTTAAGTGGTCTAGCGGGCACCTACGAGCAGTACTTC	CASSLSGLAGTYEQYF
NA	TRBV27	TRBJ1-2	NA	TGTGCCACCCGAGGCGGACTCAGAGGCTACACCTTC	CATRGGLRGYTF
NA	TRBV12-3/TRBV12-4	TRBJ1-6	NA	TGTGCCAGCAGGGGGACCGGAGGTCCACCCCTCCACTTT	CASRGTGGPPLHF
NA	TRBV15	TRBJ2-7	NA	TGTGCCACCAGCAGAGATTTCGGCCACGAGCAGTACTTC	CATSRDFGHEQYF
NA	TRBV5-6	TRBJ1-1	TRBD1	TGTGCCAGCAGCTTGAGGGGACAGGGCTTCATGAACACTGAAGCTTTCTTT	CASSLRGQGFMNTEAFF
NA	TRBV4-1	TRBJ2-1	TRBD1	TGCGCCAGCAGCCCAGGACAGGACAATGAGCAGTTCTTC	CASSPGQDNEQFF
few	TRBV6-5	TRBJ1-3	NA	TGTGCCAGCAGTTCCCCCGGGAGGCGCTCTGGAAACACCATATATTTT	CASSSPGRRSGNTIYF
NA	TRBV14	TRBJ1-2	NA	TGTGCCAGCAGCCAAGATCGGTCCCAGCACACCTTC	CASSQDRSQHTF
NA	TRBV19	TRBJ2-1	TRBD2	TGTGCCAGTAGGGCGACTAGCGGGGGGGCCCTCTCCTACAATGAGCAGTTCTTC	CASRATSGGALSYNEQFF
NA	TRBV6-5	TRBJ2-7	NA	TGTGCCAGCAGTTACTCGAGATCACGCAACGGCAAGCAGTACTTC	CASSYSRSRNGKQYF
NA	TRBV5-4	TRBJ1-1	TRBD1	TGTGCCAGCAGCGGACAGGGTATAAACACTGAAGCTTTCTTT	CASSGQGINTEAFF
NA	TRBV30	TRBJ2-1	NA	TGTGCCTGGAGCCCTCTAGGGGGGAGACGCTACAATGAGCAGTTCTTC	CAWSPLGGRRYNEQFF
once	TRBV6-5	TRBJ1-3	NA	TGTGCCAGCAGTTACGCTGATCTTGCTGGAAACACCATATATTTT	CASSYADLAGNTIYF
NA	TRBV19	TRBJ1-5	NA	TGTGCCAGTAGTATGGCTCCCGGGGGTAATCAGCCCCAGCATTTT	CASSMAPGGNQPQHF
NA	TRBV9	TRBJ2-7	NA	TGTGCCAGCAGCGTAGGACCCCTTATGGCGGCTTCCCGGACTATTTTCTCCTACGAGCAGTACTTC	CASSVGPLMAASRTIFSYEQYF
NA	TRBV14	TRBJ2-7	TRBD1	TGTGCCAGCAGCCAAGAGAAACCTGGCTACCTCGGGACAGGTTCTTACGAGCAGTACTTC	CASSQEKPGYLGTGSYEQYF
NA	TRBV19	TRBJ2-6	NA	TGTGCCAGTACTCCCGGGCTGGTCTCTGGGGCCAACGTCCTGACTTTC	CASTPGLVSGANVLTF
NA	TRBV10-3	TRBJ1-2	NA	TGTGCCATCAGTGAGCTGTTGACTCCTTCTAACTATGGCTACACCTTC	CAISELLTPSNYGYTF
NA	TRBV5-1	TRBJ1-3	TRBD1	TGCGCCAGCAGCTTGGGGACAGGCCTCTCTGGAAACACCATATATTTT	CASSLGTGLSGNTIYF
NA	TRBV7-7	TRBJ2-3	NA	TGTGCCAGCAGCTTGCAGCTAGCTCCCCCGGATACGCAGTATTTT	CASSLQLAPPDTQYF
NA	TRBV6-6	TRBJ2-5	NA	TGTGCCAGCAGTTACTTGGTAGGCCGTGGACAAGAGACCCAGTACTTC	CASSYLVGRGQETQYF
NA	TRBV7-8	TRBJ1-1	NA	TGTGCCAGCAGCTTGCAGGGGGAAGCTTTCTTT	CASSLQGEAFF
NA	TRBV24-1	TRBJ1-2	NA	TGTGCCACCAGTGAGTCCGGACAGAACTATGGCTACACCTTC	CATSESGQNYGYTF
NA	TRBV4-2	TRBJ2-3	TRBD1	TGTGCCAGCAGCCAAGATACAGGGGAGAACACAGATACGCAGTATTTT	CASSQDTGENTDTQYF
once	TRBV6-5	TRBJ2-1	TRBD1	TGTGCCAGCAGTTATGACAGGGGACGAGGCTACAATGAGCAGTTCTTC	CASSYDRGRGYNEQFF
NA	TRBV4-3	TRBJ2-7	TRBD2	TGCGCCAGCAGCCCCCAAGCGGGGGCCTACGAGCAGTACTTC	CASSPQAGAYEQYF
NA	TRBV14	TRBJ2-3	NA	TGTGCCAGCAGATCTACCCAAAAGGACATACGCACAGATACGCAGTATTTT	CASRSTQKDIRTDTQYF
NA	TRBV11-2	TRBJ2-1	NA	TGTGCCAGCAGCTTTTGGGTCAATGAGCAGTTCTTC	CASSFWVNEQFF